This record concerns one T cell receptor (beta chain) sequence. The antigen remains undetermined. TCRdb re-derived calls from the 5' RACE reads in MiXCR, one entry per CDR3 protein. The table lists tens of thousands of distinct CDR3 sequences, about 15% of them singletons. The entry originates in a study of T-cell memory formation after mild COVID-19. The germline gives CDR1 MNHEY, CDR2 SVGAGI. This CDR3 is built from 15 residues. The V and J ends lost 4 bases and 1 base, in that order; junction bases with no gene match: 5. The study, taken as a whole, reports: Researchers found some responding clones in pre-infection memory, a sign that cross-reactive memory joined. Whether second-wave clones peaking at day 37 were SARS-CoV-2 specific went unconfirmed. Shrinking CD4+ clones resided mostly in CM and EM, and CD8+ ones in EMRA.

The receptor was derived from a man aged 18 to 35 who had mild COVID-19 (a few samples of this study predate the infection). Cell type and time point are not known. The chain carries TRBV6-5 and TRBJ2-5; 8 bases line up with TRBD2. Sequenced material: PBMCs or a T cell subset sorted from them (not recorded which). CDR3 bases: TGTGCCAGCAGTTGGACCACTAGCGGCCAAGAGACCCAGTACTTC. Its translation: CASSWTTSGQETQYF.